This entry describes one T cell receptor (beta chain). Its recognized antigen is unknown. Base quality data are lacking; no much larger clone is found one base away. Libraries were constructed by the immunoSEQ multiplex PCR assay. TCRdb's version of the immuneACCESS table is confined to in-frame rearrangements and falls short of the full clone set. An unresolved V gene accounts for under half of the shortfall where checked; the remainder is of unknown origin. The sample table shows some 130,000 clones, and approximately 92% are seen once. About 2.5% of the sample comes from the top ten. This sample was included in a study of control samples from healthy donors and cancer patients (dated by TCRdb to the early 2020s). Via the germline V gene (reference sequence), CDR1 is SEHNR and CDR2 FQNEAQ. Ends trimmed: V by 5 bases, J by 5 bases; bases unmatched to a gene: 8. From its cysteine to its phenylalanine, the CDR3 spans 15 amino acids. Of the read, only the CDR3 DNA is kept; its 45 bases are in frame from base 1.

What was sequenced was blood. The clonotype comes from a man aged 40-50 years in good health. The chain joins TRBV7-9 to TRBJ2-5; 10 of the junction bases match TRBD1. Here is the DNA: TGTGCCAGCAGCACCGGGACAGGGGCAGGGGAGACCCAGTACTTC. Translated, this is CASSTGTGAGETQYF.